Each of the 19 T cell receptor beta chains below was sequenced from the same sample in a study of identical twins (dated by TCRdb to the mid-2010s). Library method: 5' RACE. The sequencer was an Illumina HiSeq 2000. TCRdb trimmed public reads at Q25 via fastp, called clones via MiXCR and kept in-frame beta chains. Rows merge per CDR3 protein into single entries with the most common DNA and genes. This sample gives 500,000 or so distinct CDR3 sequences in total; roughly an eighth of them show up just once. The top ten clonotypes cover around 0.98% of the sample. These data were also reused for a study on yellow fever vaccine responses in identical twins.

The sample comprised CD4+ T cells sorted from blood. These receptor sequences come from a woman aged 18-29 years in good health.

This chain joins TRBV13 and TRBJ2-3, with D perhaps TRBD2 (5 bases). Per germline, CDR1 PRHDT and CDR2 FYEKMQ (reference sequence). V dropped 8 bases and J dropped 1 base, with 19 bases sitting between them. The CDR3 consists of 16 residues. The chain's CDR3 is CASAAGGRFRTDTQYF. The CDR3 region has the DNA TGTGCCAGCGCCGCGGGCGGGCGGTTTCGCACAGATACGCAGTATTTT.

CDR3 DNA sequence: TGTGCCAGCTGCCGGGTAGGGGGACAAGAGACCCAGTACTTC. Protein product: CASCRVGGQETQYF. This rearrangement joins TRBV7-2 to TRBJ2-5; a possible D gene is TRBD1 (6 bases). Germline assignment: CDR1 SGHTA and CDR2 FQGNSA. The CDR3 is 14 residues long. V was cut by 8 bases and J by 2 bases, with 15 bases left in between. Supplemented by reference TRBV7-2 and TRBJ2-5, the full variable domain reads GAGVSQSPSNKVTEKGKDVELRCDPISGHTALYWYRQSLGQGLEFLIYFQGNSAPDKSGLPSDRFSAERTGGSVSTLTIQRTQQEDSAVYLCASCRVGGQETQYFGPGTRLLVL.

The CDR3 is CASSSNDEQFF. CDR3 bases: TGTGCCAGCAGTTCCAACGATGAGCAGTTCTTC. V and J are TRBV6-5 and TRBJ2-1, with D unclear. V was cut by 4 bases and J by 8 bases, with 6 bases left in between. The germline CDR1 and CDR2 sequences are MNHEY and SVGAGI. This CDR3 is 11 amino acids long.

This chain connects TRBV27 to TRBJ1-2; D call uncertain. The CDR3 spans 14 residues. The germline CDR1 and CDR2 sequences are MNHEY and SMNVEV (reference sequence). The ends were cut back, 4 bases at V and 8 bases at J, with 17 bases in the middle. CDR3 bases: TGTGCCAGCAGTTCAGACGGCGGTCGAGTGGGCTACACCTTC. Translated: CASSSDGGRVGYTF.

The chain uses TRBV10-3 and TRBJ2-7; tentative D call: TRBD2 (6 bases). Per the germline V gene, CDR1 is ENHRY and CDR2 is SYGVKD. CDR3 size: 14 residues. V was cut by 4 bases and J by 0 bases, with 10 bases left in between. The CDR3 DNA is TGTGCCATCAGTGCGGAGGGGAGCTCCTACGAGCAGTACTTC. It yields the protein CAISAEGSSYEQYF.

This chain links TRBV28 with TRBJ2-7; 11 bases map to TRBD2. CDR1 is MDHEN and CDR2 is SYDVKM in the germline V gene. The CDR3 spans 16 residues. The V segment lost 6 bases and the J segment 4 bases; nucleotides outside the gene matches: 11. CDR3: CASRFATSGRSYEQYF. CDR3 nucleotide sequence: TGTGCCAGCAGATTTGCCACTAGCGGGAGATCGTACGAGCAGTACTTC. Complete variable domain (other parts from reference TRBV28 and TRBJ2-7): DVKVTQSSRYLVKRTGEKVFLECVQDMDHENMFWYRQDPGLGLRLIYFSYDVKMKEKGDIPEGYSVSREKKERFSLILESASTNQTSMYLCASRFATSGRSYEQYFGPGTRLTVT.

The table lists this clonotype with many counts. V usage is TRBV11-2 and J usage is TRBJ2-3, with 7 nucleotides matching TRBD2. The germline V gene encodes CDR1 SGHAT and CDR2 FQNNGV. Trimming removed 5 bases from V and 2 bases from J; junction bases left unmatched: 10. The CDR3 is 16 amino acids. The CDR3 DNA sequence: TGTGCCAGCAGCAAGAGCGGGACCGCACTCACAGATACGCAGTATTTT. It is translated as CASSKSGTALTDTQYF.

Points on this clonotype: With a much larger clone just one base away, this may be a read error. This chain connects TRBV4-2 to TRBJ2-5, with D uncertain. The V end lost 2 bases, the J end lost 5 bases, and 15 bases lay between the germline ends. CDR3 length: 15 amino acids. Germline loops: CDR1 LGHNA, CDR2 YNFKEQ. The CDR3 is CASSQRFKPQETQYF. The CDR3 coding sequence is TGTGCCAGCAGCCAACGTTTTAAACCTCAGGAGACCCAGTACTTC.

Ten or more counts support this clonotype. The rearrangement uses TRBV7-2 and TRBJ2-7; D is unclear. Germline V gene sequence: CDR1 SGHTA, CDR2 FQGNSA. The V end lost 8 bases, the J end lost 0 bases, and 8 bases lay between the germline ends. This CDR3 has 12 residues. CDR3: CASGRPSYEQYF. The CDR3 coding sequence is TGTGCCAGCGGCCGACCCTCCTACGAGCAGTACTTC.

The gene calls are TRBV10-2 and TRBJ2-7, with 8 bases lining up with TRBD2. The trim removed 4 bases at V and 4 bases at J, leaving 3 bases unmatched. This CDR3 contains 13 residues. The germline V gene encodes CDR1 WSHSY and CDR2 SAAADI. CDR3 sequence (DNA): TGCGCCAGCAGTGGATCTAGCGGGTACGAGCAGTACTTC. This sequence encodes CASSGSSGYEQYF.

This clonotype was seen many times. The chain couples TRBV12-3 or TRBV12-4 to TRBJ2-5; 7 bases align to TRBD2. V lost 3 bases, J lost 5 bases, and 12 bases stayed unmatched. The CDR3 has 16 amino acids. The CDR3 loop is CASSFYGRGSLETQYF. CDR3 bases: TGTGCCAGCAGTTTTTATGGGCGCGGGAGCTTGGAGACCCAGTACTTC.

This clonotype showed up just a few times. The chain carries TRBV5-5 and TRBJ2-1; D remains unclear. The CDR3 is 16 amino acids. Germline lookup yields CDR1 SGHKS and CDR2 YYEKEE (reference sequence). The germline V and J ends were trimmed by 4 bases and 1 base, with 15 bases remaining between them. The DNA for the CDR3 is TGTGCCAGCAGCCCCCGACGACTTTATTCCTACAATGAGCAGTTCTTC. It yields the protein CASSPRRLYSYNEQFF.

This chain uses TRBV9 with TRBJ2-2; no firm D call. V was cut by 0 bases and J by 5 bases, with 5 bases left in between. The CDR3 spans 13 residues. CDR1 SGDLS and CDR2 YYNGEE come from the germline V gene. The CDR3 loop is CASSVVVTGELFF. The CDR3 DNA follows: TGTGCCAGCAGCGTAGTGGTGACCGGGGAGCTGTTTTTT. Supplemented by reference TRBV9 and TRBJ2-2, the full variable domain reads DSGVTQTPKHLITATGQRVTLRCSPRSGDLSVYWYQQSLDQGLQFLIQYYNGEERAKGNILERFSAQQFPDLHSELNLSSLELGDSALYFCASSVVVTGELFFGEGSRLTVL.

This chain joins TRBV4-1 and TRBJ2-3, with TRBD2 as a possible D gene (5 bases). CDR1 and CDR2 from the germline V gene are MGHRA and YSYEKL. Trimming left V 0 bases short and J 5 bases short, with 6 bases between. This CDR3 contains 13 residues. CDR3 coding DNA: TGCGCCAGCAGCCAAGAGAGGGAAGATACGCAGTATTTT. This gives the protein CASSQEREDTQYF.

This sequence joins TRBV7-2 and TRBJ1-3, with D uncertain. Germline V CDR1 and CDR2: SGHTA, FQGNSA. Trimming cost V 1 base and J 3 bases, with 1 base left between them. The CDR3 totals 12 residues. The CDR3 here is CASSLVGNTIYF. The CDR3 nucleotides read TGTGCCAGCAGCTTAGTTGGAAACACCATATATTTT.

The genes are TRBV5-6 and TRBJ2-2; TRBD2 agrees at 7 bases. The germline V gene has CDR1 SGHDT and CDR2 YYEEEE. The ends lost 4 bases at V and 2 bases at J; junction bases unmatched: 8. CDR3 length: 16 residues. Written as DNA, the CDR3 is TGTGCCAGCAGCACAGATAGCGGGCGAAACACCGGGGAGCTGTTTTTT. This translates into CASSTDSGRNTGELFF.

The gene calls are TRBV6-1 and TRBJ1-5; TRBD1 might be the D (6 bases). Germline V gene data show CDR1 as MNHNS and CDR2 as SASEGT. The CDR3 has 11 amino acids. The V and J ends lost 8 bases and 7 bases respectively, with 9 bases between them. As DNA, the CDR3 is TGTGCCAGCGGAACAGGGCAGCCCCAGCATTTT. This gives the protein CASGTGQPQHF.

This clonotype was seen ten or more times. The CDR3 here is CASSHAPSGGNTGELFF. CDR3 coding DNA: TGCGCCAGCAGCCATGCCCCTAGCGGGGGAAACACCGGGGAGCTGTTTTTT. The J gene is TRBJ2-2, the V gene TRBV4-3, with TRBD2 identical over 10 bases. Germline V gives CDR1 LGHNA, CDR2 YSLEER. Trimming at V came to 3 bases and at J to 2 bases, leaving 6 bases not matched to a gene. This CDR3 is 17 amino acids long.

There are many counts of this clonotype. The J gene is TRBJ2-2, the V gene TRBV5-1; D gene ambiguous. CDR1 is SGHRS, CDR2 YFSETQ, per germline. CDR3 length: 14 amino acids. Between the trimmed V and J ends, which lost 4 bases and 0 bases, there was a span of 7 bases. The CDR3 spells CASSHPPNTGELFF. CDR3 DNA sequence: TGCGCCAGCAGCCACCCTCCGAACACCGGGGAGCTGTTTTTT.